A selection of T cell receptor beta chains follows, all from one sample in a study of blood T cell repertoires in COVID-19. Assay: immunoSEQ multiplex PCR; the TCRdb copy retains only in-frame clones and omits some. The sample shows some 150,000 clones, approximately 85% of them seen only once. Sequencing input: peripheral blood. These receptors all come from a man in his sixties with COVID-19, enrolled during active disease. CDR3s include the opening cysteine and the closing phenylalanine or tryptophan. D genes are given only for firm matches. Rows give clone size only sometimes, using once, few, many, or a class for an expanded clone.

cdr3_nt: TGCGCCAGCAGCCCTAAATCGGGAGCCGGGGAGCTGTTTTTT
cdr3_aa: CASSPKSGAGELFF
d_call: -
v_call: TRBV4-3
j_call: TRBJ2-2
clone_size: -

cdr3_nt: TGTGCCAGCAGTTACGCGACCTCGGGGGGTTCGGGACAGGGATTATACGAGCAGTACTTC
cdr3_aa: CASSYATSGGSGQGLYEQYF
d_call: TRBD1
v_call: TRBV6-2/TRBV6-3
j_call: TRBJ2-7
clone_size: few

cdr3_nt: TGTGCCAGCAGCGTGGAGGACAGGGGCATATATGGCTACACCTTC
cdr3_aa: CASSVEDRGIYGYTF
d_call: TRBD1
v_call: TRBV9
j_call: TRBJ1-2
clone_size: once

cdr3_nt: TGTGCCAGCAGTGCGTCCGGATGGGACAGCCGAAATTCACCCCTCCACTTT
cdr3_aa: CASSASGWDSRNSPLHF
d_call: TRBD1
v_call: TRBV27
j_call: TRBJ1-6
clone_size: -

cdr3_nt: TGTGCCAGCAGCTTAGGCGGGGAGCTCCCAATTCCTCTCCACTTT
cdr3_aa: CASSLGGELPIPLHF
d_call: -
v_call: TRBV7-2
j_call: TRBJ1-6
clone_size: -

cdr3_nt: TGCAGCGTTGACGGAGGACAGGCCGGTTCTGGAAACACCATATATTTT
cdr3_aa: CSVDGGQAGSGNTIYF
d_call: TRBD1
v_call: TRBV29-1
j_call: TRBJ1-3
clone_size: -

cdr3_nt: TGTGCCAGCAACTTAGGGATTAGCGGGGGCAACAATGAGCAGTTCTTC
cdr3_aa: CASNLGISGGNNEQFF
d_call: TRBD2
v_call: TRBV7-2
j_call: TRBJ2-1
clone_size: -

cdr3_nt: TGCAGCGTTGAAGTGGACAGGGTGACCCAGTACTTC
cdr3_aa: CSVEVDRVTQYF
d_call: TRBD1
v_call: TRBV29-1
j_call: TRBJ2-5
clone_size: -

cdr3_nt: TGTGCCAGCAGTTTTCCCCAGTACCAAGAGACCCAGTACTTC
cdr3_aa: CASSFPQYQETQYF
d_call: -
v_call: TRBV28
j_call: TRBJ2-5
clone_size: -

cdr3_nt: TGTGCCACCGGGACAGGGATGACCTACGAGCAGTACTTC
cdr3_aa: CATGTGMTYEQYF
d_call: TRBD1
v_call: TRBV24-1
j_call: TRBJ2-7
clone_size: -

cdr3_nt: TGTGCCAGCAGTTACCATCCCCCGGGGGTAGGGGTAGGTAATTCACCCCTCCACTTT
cdr3_aa: CASSYHPPGVGVGNSPLHF
d_call: -
v_call: TRBV6-2/TRBV6-3
j_call: TRBJ1-6
clone_size: few

cdr3_nt: TGTGCCAGCAGCCGCGGGGGGAACTCCTACGAGCAGTACTTC
cdr3_aa: CASSRGGNSYEQYF
d_call: TRBD2
v_call: TRBV28
j_call: TRBJ2-7
clone_size: -

cdr3_nt: TGTGCCAGCAGTTACTCCCTCCCGGGATACGCTTTCTTT
cdr3_aa: CASSYSLPGYAFF
d_call: -
v_call: TRBV6-2/TRBV6-3
j_call: TRBJ1-1
clone_size: -

cdr3_nt: TGCAGCGTTGTTTGGGGGCGGGCTGAAGCTTTCTTT
cdr3_aa: CSVVWGRAEAFF
d_call: -
v_call: TRBV29-1
j_call: TRBJ1-1
clone_size: few

cdr3_nt: TGCGCCAGCAGCCAAGCTGACAGGGATTATGGCTACACCTTC
cdr3_aa: CASSQADRDYGYTF
d_call: TRBD1
v_call: TRBV4-3
j_call: TRBJ1-2
clone_size: -

cdr3_nt: TGTGCCAGCAGCCGGACAACAGTCTCTGGAAACACCATATATTTT
cdr3_aa: CASSRTTVSGNTIYF
d_call: -
v_call: TRBV5-6
j_call: TRBJ1-3
clone_size: few

cdr3_nt: TGCAGCGTTAAGGGTAGCGGGAGCACAGATACGCAGTATTTT
cdr3_aa: CSVKGSGSTDTQYF
d_call: TRBD2
v_call: TRBV29-1
j_call: TRBJ2-3
clone_size: -

cdr3_nt: TGTGCCAGCAGTCCCCGGGTTACGGCCTACGAGCAGTACTTC
cdr3_aa: CASSPRVTAYEQYF
d_call: -
v_call: TRBV27
j_call: TRBJ2-7
clone_size: -

cdr3_nt: TGTGCCAGCAGCTCACCAGGGGAGACCCAGTACTTC
cdr3_aa: CASSSPGETQYF
d_call: -
v_call: TRBV7-9
j_call: TRBJ2-5
clone_size: -

cdr3_nt: TGTGCCAGCAGGCTCCAGGGGGCTGGAAACACCATATATTTT
cdr3_aa: CASRLQGAGNTIYF
d_call: TRBD1
v_call: TRBV6-5
j_call: TRBJ1-3
clone_size: -

cdr3_nt: TGTGCCAGCGGACAGGGATACGAGCAGTACTTC
cdr3_aa: CASGQGYEQYF
d_call: TRBD1
v_call: TRBV25-1
j_call: TRBJ2-7
clone_size: -

cdr3_nt: TGTGCCAGCAGGGCCTCCTCTGGGGCCAACGTCCTGACTTTC
cdr3_aa: CASRASSGANVLTF
d_call: -
v_call: TRBV6-5
j_call: TRBJ2-6
clone_size: few

cdr3_nt: TGTGCCAGCAGCGTAGGACAGGGAAATTCACCCCTCCACTTT
cdr3_aa: CASSVGQGNSPLHF
d_call: TRBD1
v_call: TRBV9
j_call: TRBJ1-6
clone_size: -

cdr3_nt: TGTGCCAGCAGCTTCGGCGGAGAGTGGGAAGCTTTCTTT
cdr3_aa: CASSFGGEWEAFF
d_call: -
v_call: TRBV7-9
j_call: TRBJ1-1
clone_size: -

cdr3_nt: TGTGCCAGCAGCCAAGATAACAGGGGGCGCGCCGGTAACTATGGCTACACCTTC
cdr3_aa: CASSQDNRGRAGNYGYTF
d_call: TRBD1
v_call: TRBV14
j_call: TRBJ1-2
clone_size: -

cdr3_nt: TGTGCCAGCGGATCTATGGCAGGGATTTATGGCTACACCTTC
cdr3_aa: CASGSMAGIYGYTF
d_call: -
v_call: TRBV6-5
j_call: TRBJ1-2
clone_size: -

cdr3_nt: TGTGCCAGCAGCCCGGGACAGGGGGAAGGCGAGCAGTACTTC
cdr3_aa: CASSPGQGEGEQYF
d_call: TRBD1
v_call: TRBV6-5
j_call: TRBJ2-7
clone_size: -

cdr3_nt: TGTGCCAGCAGCTCCCTTAGTCCAAATGAGCAGTTCTTC
cdr3_aa: CASSSLSPNEQFF
d_call: -
v_call: TRBV12-3/TRBV12-4
j_call: TRBJ2-1
clone_size: -

cdr3_nt: TGCAGCGACCTGACAGGTTACAATGAGCAGTTCTTC
cdr3_aa: CSDLTGYNEQFF
d_call: -
v_call: TRBV29-1
j_call: TRBJ2-1
clone_size: -

cdr3_nt: TGCGCCAGCAGCGCGACAGGGGTAGGCACTGAAGCTTTCTTT
cdr3_aa: CASSATGVGTEAFF
d_call: TRBD1
v_call: TRBV5-1
j_call: TRBJ1-1
clone_size: -

cdr3_nt: TGTGCCAGCAGTCCACACCGGGACAGGGGGCTCGGCTACACCTTC
cdr3_aa: CASSPHRDRGLGYTF
d_call: TRBD1
v_call: TRBV27
j_call: TRBJ1-2
clone_size: -

cdr3_nt: TGTGCCAGCAGTTACGGACAGGGAAGGGAAAAACTGTTTTTT
cdr3_aa: CASSYGQGREKLFF
d_call: TRBD1
v_call: TRBV6-6
j_call: TRBJ1-4
clone_size: -

cdr3_nt: TGTGCCAGCAGCCCACGGTGGGGGGGCTCTGGAAACACCATATATTTT
cdr3_aa: CASSPRWGGSGNTIYF
d_call: -
v_call: TRBV9
j_call: TRBJ1-3
clone_size: few

cdr3_nt: TGCAGTGCTTTGAGGGTGGCTGAAGCTTTCTTT
cdr3_aa: CSALRVAEAFF
d_call: -
v_call: TRBV20-1
j_call: TRBJ1-1
clone_size: few

cdr3_nt: TGTGCCAGTAGCCGACAGGGGTTGGGTCAGCCCCAGCATTTT
cdr3_aa: CASSRQGLGQPQHF
d_call: TRBD1
v_call: TRBV19
j_call: TRBJ1-5
clone_size: -

cdr3_nt: TGTGCCAGCGCTCCGGAGAGTGGGGGCTACACCTTC
cdr3_aa: CASAPESGGYTF
d_call: -
v_call: TRBV5-6
j_call: TRBJ1-2
clone_size: -

cdr3_nt: TGTGCCAGCAGCCCCCAAGTCGTGCGGGGGGAGCAGTTCTTC
cdr3_aa: CASSPQVVRGEQFF
d_call: TRBD2
v_call: TRBV7-2
j_call: TRBJ2-1
clone_size: -

cdr3_nt: TGCGCCAGCAGCTTTGACAGGGCCTCCTATGGCTACACCTTC
cdr3_aa: CASSFDRASYGYTF
d_call: TRBD1
v_call: TRBV5-1
j_call: TRBJ1-2
clone_size: -

cdr3_nt: TGTGCCAGTATGGGAGGGGAGCCTTATAGCAATCAGCCCCAGCATTTT
cdr3_aa: CASMGGEPYSNQPQHF
d_call: -
v_call: TRBV19
j_call: TRBJ1-5
clone_size: -

cdr3_nt: TGCGCCAGCAGCTTGGGTTTATACAATGAGCAGTTCTTC
cdr3_aa: CASSLGLYNEQFF
d_call: -
v_call: TRBV5-1
j_call: TRBJ2-1
clone_size: -

cdr3_nt: TGTGCCAGCAGCCAACGTACCGGGACAGGACCGAACACTGAAGCTTTCTTT
cdr3_aa: CASSQRTGTGPNTEAFF
d_call: TRBD1
v_call: TRBV3-1/TRBV3-2
j_call: TRBJ1-1
clone_size: once

cdr3_nt: TGTGCCAGACGGGGGGGCAGATATTTGGACGAGCAGTACTTC
cdr3_aa: CARRGGRYLDEQYF
d_call: TRBD2
v_call: TRBV27
j_call: TRBJ2-7
clone_size: -

cdr3_nt: TGTGCCAGTCGCACCTGGGCCACTGAAGCTTTCTTT
cdr3_aa: CASRTWATEAFF
d_call: -
v_call: TRBV19
j_call: TRBJ1-1
clone_size: few

cdr3_nt: TGTGCCAGCAGCTTATCGGCGGGGGTAGACACTGAAGCTTTCTTT
cdr3_aa: CASSLSAGVDTEAFF
d_call: -
v_call: TRBV7-9
j_call: TRBJ1-1
clone_size: -

cdr3_nt: TGTGCCAGCAACCAACAGGGGGGAGATTCACCCCTCCACTTT
cdr3_aa: CASNQQGGDSPLHF
d_call: TRBD1
v_call: TRBV2
j_call: TRBJ1-6
clone_size: -

cdr3_nt: TGTGCCAGCAGCGGGACTCTGGCGATGGAGACCCAGTACTTC
cdr3_aa: CASSGTLAMETQYF
d_call: -
v_call: TRBV5-4
j_call: TRBJ2-5
clone_size: -

cdr3_nt: TGTGCCAGCAGCCACGGACAGGCTAGCGGCTACACCTTC
cdr3_aa: CASSHGQASGYTF
d_call: TRBD1
v_call: TRBV6-2/TRBV6-3
j_call: TRBJ1-2
clone_size: -

cdr3_nt: TGTGCCAGCACCGACTACCATACGCAGTATTTT
cdr3_aa: CASTDYHTQYF
d_call: -
v_call: TRBV12-3/TRBV12-4
j_call: TRBJ2-3
clone_size: -

cdr3_nt: TGTGCCACCAGTGATTCTCAGGCGGGCCTGGGCACTGAAGCTTTCTTT
cdr3_aa: CATSDSQAGLGTEAFF
d_call: -
v_call: TRBV24-1
j_call: TRBJ1-1
clone_size: few

cdr3_nt: TGTGCCAGCAGTTCCCGGGACTCTAACTATGGCTACACCTTC
cdr3_aa: CASSSRDSNYGYTF
d_call: -
v_call: TRBV27
j_call: TRBJ1-2
clone_size: -

cdr3_nt: TGTGCCTGGAGTGTACGTAGTTCGACCGGGAGGGTCCAGTACTTC
cdr3_aa: CAWSVRSSTGRVQYF
d_call: TRBD2
v_call: TRBV30
j_call: TRBJ2-5
clone_size: -

cdr3_nt: TGTGCCAGCAGCCAAGCGCCAGAGCCGGGGGAGCAGTACTTC
cdr3_aa: CASSQAPEPGEQYF
d_call: -
v_call: TRBV3-1/TRBV3-2
j_call: TRBJ2-7
clone_size: -

cdr3_nt: TGTGCCAGCTCACCAGTTAACAGCAGAAATGAAAAACTGTTTTTT
cdr3_aa: CASSPVNSRNEKLFF
d_call: -
v_call: TRBV18
j_call: TRBJ1-4
clone_size: few

cdr3_nt: TGTGCCAGCAGCCCGGACAGGGCGAACTCACCCCTCCACTTT
cdr3_aa: CASSPDRANSPLHF
d_call: TRBD1
v_call: TRBV7-8
j_call: TRBJ1-6
clone_size: -

cdr3_nt: TGTGCCAGTAGTATAGTGAGGGAGGGCCTTGGAACCCAGTACTTC
cdr3_aa: CASSIVREGLGTQYF
d_call: TRBD2
v_call: TRBV19
j_call: TRBJ2-5
clone_size: -

cdr3_nt: TGCGCCAGCAGCCAACTCGACACCCTTAGCAATCAGCCCCAGCATTTT
cdr3_aa: CASSQLDTLSNQPQHF
d_call: -
v_call: TRBV4-3
j_call: TRBJ1-5
clone_size: -